The present T cell receptor (beta chain) was sequenced within a study of human T cells and chemical hapten exposure. Across the study: Reading of the patch tests, which applied 0.01% DPC to the upper back, occurred at 6 days.

This CDR3 has 18 residues. The V end was cut by 3 bases, the J end by 2 bases, with 23 bases between. Germline V CDR1 and CDR2: SEHNR, FQNEAQ (reference sequence). The sample's time point: pre-sensitization, week 0. The treatment is: therapeutic diphenylcyclopropenone sensitization with weekly scalp DPC. Each CDR3 protein gets one entry after TCRdb re-called the RACE reads with MiXCR. There are about 61,000 distinct CDR3 sequences in the sample; around 7% occur only once, and approximately 1.6% lies in the top ten. In this sample, this clonotype turned up many times. The rearrangement joins TRBV7-9 to TRBJ2-7; D unresolved. The sample here was whole blood, taken in connection with sensitization to the hapten diphenylcyclopropenone (DPC). The TCR was taken from a woman younger than 45 with alopecia areata. Some clones in this sample may be carry-over from other donors' samples. CDR3 region: CASSFPPRPQSPTYEQYF. DNA of the CDR3: TGTGCCAGCAGCTTCCCGCCCCGGCCCCAGAGCCCTACCTACGAGCAGTACTTC.